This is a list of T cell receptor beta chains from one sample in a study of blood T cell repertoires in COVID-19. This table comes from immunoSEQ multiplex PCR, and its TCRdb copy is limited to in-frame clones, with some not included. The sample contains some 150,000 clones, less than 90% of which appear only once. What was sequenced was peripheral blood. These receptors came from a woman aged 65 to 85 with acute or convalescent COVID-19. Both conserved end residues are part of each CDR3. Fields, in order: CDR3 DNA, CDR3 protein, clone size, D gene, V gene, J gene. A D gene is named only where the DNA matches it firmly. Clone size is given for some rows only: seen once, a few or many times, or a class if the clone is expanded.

cdr3_nt: TGTGCCACCAGTGCCTCGGGTACAGGGTCAGAGACCCAGTACTTC
cdr3_aa: CATSASGTGSETQYF
clone_size: .
d_call: .
v_call: TRBV24-1
j_call: TRBJ2-5

cdr3_nt: TGTGCCAGCAGCCAAGAGGCCGTTCGGCGCGGGGCAAAAAACATTCAGTACTTC
cdr3_aa: CASSQEAVRRGAKNIQYF
clone_size: .
d_call: .
v_call: TRBV4-2
j_call: TRBJ2-4

cdr3_nt: TGTGCCAGCAGCAAAGCTCAGGGGGTCACTGAAGCTTTCTTT
cdr3_aa: CASSKAQGVTEAFF
clone_size: .
d_call: TRBD1
v_call: TRBV7-9
j_call: TRBJ1-1

cdr3_nt: TGTGCCAGCAGTTACTCGTCTAACAGGCCGAACACTGAAGCTTTCTTT
cdr3_aa: CASSYSSNRPNTEAFF
clone_size: .
d_call: .
v_call: TRBV6-5
j_call: TRBJ1-1

cdr3_nt: TGTGCCAGCTCCCCACAGACAGGAACGAACACCGGGGAGCTGTTTTTT
cdr3_aa: CASSPQTGTNTGELFF
clone_size: .
d_call: .
v_call: TRBV18
j_call: TRBJ2-2

cdr3_nt: TGTGCCAGCAGCGGACAGGGAGGGCAGCCCCAGCATTTT
cdr3_aa: CASSGQGGQPQHF
clone_size: .
d_call: TRBD1
v_call: TRBV3-1/TRBV3-2
j_call: TRBJ1-5

cdr3_nt: TGTGCCAGCAGCAAGACAGCGAACACTGAAGCTTTCTTT
cdr3_aa: CASSKTANTEAFF
clone_size: .
d_call: .
v_call: TRBV6-5
j_call: TRBJ1-1

cdr3_nt: TGTGCCAGCAGTAAGGGGCCCAGCTCCGGTGACTATGGCTACACCTTC
cdr3_aa: CASSKGPSSGDYGYTF
clone_size: .
d_call: .
v_call: TRBV6-6
j_call: TRBJ1-2

cdr3_nt: TGTGCCATCAGTGAGGACAGGGGAGGCCCTTATAGCAATCAGCCCCAGCATTTT
cdr3_aa: CAISEDRGGPYSNQPQHF
clone_size: .
d_call: TRBD1
v_call: TRBV10-3
j_call: TRBJ1-5

cdr3_nt: TGTGCCAGCAGCCCTGACGGGGGGACGACCGGGGAGCTGTTTTTT
cdr3_aa: CASSPDGGTTGELFF
clone_size: once
d_call: TRBD2
v_call: TRBV4-2
j_call: TRBJ2-2

cdr3_nt: TGTGCCAGCAGCTTAGATCAGGGGGCTGGGGAGACCCAGTACTTC
cdr3_aa: CASSLDQGAGETQYF
clone_size: few
d_call: TRBD1
v_call: TRBV11-2
j_call: TRBJ2-5

cdr3_nt: TGTGCCAGCAGTCCTCGACAGGAAAAACTGTTTTTT
cdr3_aa: CASSPRQEKLFF
clone_size: .
d_call: .
v_call: TRBV6-5
j_call: TRBJ1-4

cdr3_nt: TGTGCCAGCAGCACCGGGACGGGAGGGAACACTGAAGCTTTCTTT
cdr3_aa: CASSTGTGGNTEAFF
clone_size: .
d_call: .
v_call: TRBV5-4
j_call: TRBJ1-1

cdr3_nt: TGTGCCAGCAGTCTTTTGAATCAGGGGGAGGACATTCAGTACTTC
cdr3_aa: CASSLLNQGEDIQYF
clone_size: .
d_call: .
v_call: TRBV6-2/TRBV6-3
j_call: TRBJ2-4

cdr3_nt: TGTGCCAGTATTTCCTACGGGGTGCCGAACACTGAAGCTTTCTTT
cdr3_aa: CASISYGVPNTEAFF
clone_size: .
d_call: .
v_call: TRBV19
j_call: TRBJ1-1

cdr3_nt: TGTGCCAGCAGTTCCCCGGGGTGGGCCAAAAACATTCAGTACTTC
cdr3_aa: CASSSPGWAKNIQYF
clone_size: .
d_call: .
v_call: TRBV6-2/TRBV6-3
j_call: TRBJ2-4

cdr3_nt: TGTGCCAGCAGTATCCGACAGGGGGGTGGCTACACCTTC
cdr3_aa: CASSIRQGGGYTF
clone_size: .
d_call: TRBD1
v_call: TRBV12-3/TRBV12-4
j_call: TRBJ1-2

cdr3_nt: TGTGCCAGTAGTATTGGGTGGGGGGTAGCAAACAATGAGCAGTTCTTC
cdr3_aa: CASSIGWGVANNEQFF
clone_size: .
d_call: .
v_call: TRBV19
j_call: TRBJ2-1

cdr3_nt: TGCGCCAGCAGTGAAGGGGGTAGTGGCGGCTATGGCTACACCTTC
cdr3_aa: CASSEGGSGGYGYTF
clone_size: .
d_call: .
v_call: TRBV10-2
j_call: TRBJ1-2

cdr3_nt: TGTGCCATCAGTGAGGGGGGGGGTAATCAGCCCCAGCATTTT
cdr3_aa: CAISEGGGNQPQHF
clone_size: .
d_call: .
v_call: TRBV10-3
j_call: TRBJ1-5

cdr3_nt: TGTGCCAGCAGGCGGCTTGATAACTATGGCTACACCTTC
cdr3_aa: CASRRLDNYGYTF
clone_size: few
d_call: .
v_call: TRBV2
j_call: TRBJ1-2

cdr3_nt: TGTGCCAGCAGTTCCCCGACAGGGGGTGTTTCCTATAATTCACCCCTCCACTTT
cdr3_aa: CASSSPTGGVSYNSPLHF
clone_size: .
d_call: TRBD1
v_call: TRBV28
j_call: TRBJ1-6

cdr3_nt: TGTGCCAGCAGCGGCGACCAGGGGCCTTCCTACGAGCAGTACTTC
cdr3_aa: CASSGDQGPSYEQYF
clone_size: .
d_call: .
v_call: TRBV9
j_call: TRBJ2-7

cdr3_nt: TGCGCCAGCAGCCAAGGTGGGCGATCCGGTACCCGCTCACCCCTCCACTTT
cdr3_aa: CASSQGGRSGTRSPLHF
clone_size: few
d_call: .
v_call: TRBV4-3
j_call: TRBJ1-6

cdr3_nt: TGTGCCAGCAGCTTAGTAGATTGGGAGAGCACTGAAGCTTTCTTT
cdr3_aa: CASSLVDWESTEAFF
clone_size: .
d_call: .
v_call: TRBV7-9
j_call: TRBJ1-1

cdr3_nt: TGCGCCAGCAGCTTCGGGTCAGGGGTTTCTGGAGGCTACACCTTC
cdr3_aa: CASSFGSGVSGGYTF
clone_size: .
d_call: .
v_call: TRBV5-1
j_call: TRBJ1-2

cdr3_nt: TGTGCCAGCAGCCAAATTTCAGGGGGCCAAGAGACCCAGTACTTC
cdr3_aa: CASSQISGGQETQYF
clone_size: .
d_call: TRBD1
v_call: TRBV3-1/TRBV3-2
j_call: TRBJ2-5

cdr3_nt: TGTGCCAGCAGTTACTCCCCAGGGACTCGGAACACTGAAGCTTTCTTT
cdr3_aa: CASSYSPGTRNTEAFF
clone_size: .
d_call: .
v_call: TRBV6-5
j_call: TRBJ1-1

cdr3_nt: TGTGCCAGTAGTGATCCGGGACAGGCTTCGGCCGGCTACACCTTC
cdr3_aa: CASSDPGQASAGYTF
clone_size: .
d_call: TRBD1
v_call: TRBV19
j_call: TRBJ1-2

cdr3_nt: TGTGCCAGCACCTCCAAGGGACAGAGCTCTGGAAACACCATATATTTT
cdr3_aa: CASTSKGQSSGNTIYF
clone_size: once
d_call: TRBD1
v_call: TRBV7-2
j_call: TRBJ1-3

cdr3_nt: TGTGCCAGCAGCTTTGAGGACAGGGGGGGTTACGAGCAGTACTTC
cdr3_aa: CASSFEDRGGYEQYF
clone_size: .
d_call: TRBD1
v_call: TRBV7-8
j_call: TRBJ2-7

cdr3_nt: TGTGCCAGTAGTAGGGGGACATTTAGCTACGAGCAGTACTTC
cdr3_aa: CASSRGTFSYEQYF
clone_size: .
d_call: .
v_call: TRBV19
j_call: TRBJ2-7

cdr3_nt: TGTGCCAGCAGCTTAGTTCTGGGGCCCGATACGCAGTATTTT
cdr3_aa: CASSLVLGPDTQYF
clone_size: .
d_call: .
v_call: TRBV13
j_call: TRBJ2-3

cdr3_nt: TGTGCCAGCAGAGCCGGGACAGTAAGCACCGGGGAGCTGTTTTTT
cdr3_aa: CASRAGTVSTGELFF
clone_size: few
d_call: TRBD1
v_call: TRBV2
j_call: TRBJ2-2

cdr3_nt: TGTGCCAGCAGCTCGACTAGCGGGAGAGATACGCAGTATTTT
cdr3_aa: CASSSTSGRDTQYF
clone_size: .
d_call: TRBD2
v_call: TRBV7-2
j_call: TRBJ2-3

cdr3_nt: TGTGCCAGCAGCTTATCAGTATCCGAAGCTTTCTTT
cdr3_aa: CASSLSVSEAFF
clone_size: .
d_call: .
v_call: TRBV7-9
j_call: TRBJ1-1

cdr3_nt: TGCGCCAGCAATCACCTAGCGGGAGCATGGTTCTTC
cdr3_aa: CASNHLAGAWFF
clone_size: .
d_call: TRBD2
v_call: TRBV10-2
j_call: TRBJ2-1

cdr3_nt: TGTGCCAGCAGCCTACAGGGGGCCGACTATGGCTACACCTTC
cdr3_aa: CASSLQGADYGYTF
clone_size: .
d_call: TRBD1
v_call: TRBV6-2/TRBV6-3
j_call: TRBJ1-2

cdr3_nt: TGCACCAGCAGCCACACAACCGGGACAGGGGACCCAACTAATGAAAAACTGTTTTTT
cdr3_aa: CTSSHTTGTGDPTNEKLFF
clone_size: .
d_call: .
v_call: TRBV1
j_call: TRBJ1-4

cdr3_nt: TGTGCCAGCAGCTGGGACAGGGGGCGCTCAGCTGAAGCTTTCTTT
cdr3_aa: CASSWDRGRSAEAFF
clone_size: once
d_call: TRBD1
v_call: TRBV2
j_call: TRBJ1-1

cdr3_nt: TGTGCCAGCAGTTTACGGGATCACGAAAAACTGTTTTTT
cdr3_aa: CASSLRDHEKLFF
clone_size: .
d_call: .
v_call: TRBV28
j_call: TRBJ1-4

cdr3_nt: TGTGCCAGAGGACAGGGGGCGCAAACAGATACGCAGTATTTT
cdr3_aa: CARGQGAQTDTQYF
clone_size: many
d_call: TRBD1
v_call: TRBV2
j_call: TRBJ2-3

cdr3_nt: TGTGCCAGCAGCCTCTTAAGGGGCACCGGGGAGCTGTTTTTT
cdr3_aa: CASSLLRGTGELFF
clone_size: .
d_call: .
v_call: TRBV2
j_call: TRBJ2-2

cdr3_nt: TGTGCCAGCAGCTTGGGGGGACAGGTGAATTCACCCCTCCACTTT
cdr3_aa: CASSLGGQVNSPLHF
clone_size: .
d_call: TRBD1
v_call: TRBV5-4
j_call: TRBJ1-6

cdr3_nt: TGTGCCAGTAGTATAGTGGACAGGAGTAGTCAGCCCCAGCATTTT
cdr3_aa: CASSIVDRSSQPQHF
clone_size: once
d_call: TRBD1
v_call: TRBV19
j_call: TRBJ1-5

cdr3_nt: TGTGCCAGCAGCTATGAGGGACTAGCGGGGGGGTCAGCCAAAAACATTCAGTACTTC
cdr3_aa: CASSYEGLAGGSAKNIQYF
clone_size: .
d_call: TRBD2
v_call: TRBV7-2
j_call: TRBJ2-4

cdr3_nt: TGTGCCAGCAGTTTATATGGGGAGCCCTATGGCTACACCTTC
cdr3_aa: CASSLYGEPYGYTF
clone_size: few
d_call: .
v_call: TRBV28
j_call: TRBJ1-2